This T cell receptor beta chain was observed in a study of PD-L1 blockade in urothelial cancer. About the study: About 90% of the roughly 29 patients were men who had bladder-origin urothelial cancer. After treatment start, blood was analyzed at 3 weeks (second dose) and at 6 weeks. Whole-study results and caveats: Patients with below-median pretreatment blood clonality survived longer.

On this clone: Its antigen is unidentified.

V trimming: 1 base; J trimming: 1 base; junction bases outside the gene matches: 6. In germline, CDR1 is MGHDK, CDR2 SYGVNS. This CDR3 has 16 amino acids. Synthetically made TCR analog templates were put into each PCR as spikes. The repertoire was sequenced with immunoSEQ multiplex PCR; TCRdb's copy has only in-frame clones and lacks some. The sample has some 49,000 clones; 70% to 90% are singletons. The TCR comes from a man aged 55 to 70 with urothelial cancer. The sample consisted of PBMCs, taken around atezolizumab (anti-PD-L1) treatment. V gene TRBV25-1 combines with J gene TRBJ1-1, with 7 nucleotides matching TRBD1. CDR3 sequence: CASSELGGQWNTEAFF. CDR3 bases: TGTGCCAGCAGTGAATTGGGGGGACAGTGGAACACTGAAGCTTTCTTT. The full variable domain, rest sourced from reference TRBV25-1 and TRBJ1-1, is EADIYQTPRYLVIGTGKKITLECSQTMGHDKMYWYQQDPGMELHLIHYSYGVNSTEKGDLSSESTVSRIRTEHFPLTLESARPSHTSQYLCASSELGGQWNTEAFFGQGTRLTVV.